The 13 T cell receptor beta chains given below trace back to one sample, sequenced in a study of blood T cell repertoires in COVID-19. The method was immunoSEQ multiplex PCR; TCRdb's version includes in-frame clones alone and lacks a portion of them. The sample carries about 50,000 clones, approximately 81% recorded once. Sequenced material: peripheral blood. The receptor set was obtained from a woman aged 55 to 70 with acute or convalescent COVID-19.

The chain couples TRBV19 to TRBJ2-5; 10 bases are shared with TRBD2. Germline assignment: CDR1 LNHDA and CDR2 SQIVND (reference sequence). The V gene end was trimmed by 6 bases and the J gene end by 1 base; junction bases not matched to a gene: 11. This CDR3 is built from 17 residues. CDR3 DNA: TGTGCCAGTAGCTGGACTAGCGGAGGCCTAACCCAAGAGACCCAGTACTTC. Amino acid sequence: CASSWTSGGLTQETQYF.

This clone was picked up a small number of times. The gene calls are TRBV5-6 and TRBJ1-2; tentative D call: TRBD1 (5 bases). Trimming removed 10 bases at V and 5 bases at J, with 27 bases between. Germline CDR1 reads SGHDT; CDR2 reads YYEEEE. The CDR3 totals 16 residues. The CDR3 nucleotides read TGTGCCCGACGAGACGGGGGGTGGGAAAAGTGGTATGGCTACACCTTC. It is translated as CARRDGGWEKWYGYTF.

CDR3 protein: CASSPGDRGSPLHF. CDR3 sequence (DNA): TGCGCCAGCAGCCCGGGGGACAGGGGGTCACCCCTCCACTTT. The chain employs TRBV5-1 and TRBJ1-6, with 11 bases that match TRBD1. Germline CDR1 and CDR2: SGHRS and YFSETQ. The V and J ends lost 4 bases and 10 bases, in that order; junction bases with no gene match: 4. The CDR3 spans 14 residues.

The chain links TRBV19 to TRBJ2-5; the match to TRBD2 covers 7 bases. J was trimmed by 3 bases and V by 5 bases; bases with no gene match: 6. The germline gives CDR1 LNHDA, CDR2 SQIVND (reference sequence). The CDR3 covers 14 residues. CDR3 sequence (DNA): TGTGCCAGTAGTTTTACTAGCGAAAAAGAGACCCAGTACTTC. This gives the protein CASSFTSEKETQYF.

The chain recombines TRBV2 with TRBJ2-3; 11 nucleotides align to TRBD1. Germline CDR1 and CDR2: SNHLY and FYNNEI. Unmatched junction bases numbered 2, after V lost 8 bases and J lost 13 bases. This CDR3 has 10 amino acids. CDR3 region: CASGDRGEYF. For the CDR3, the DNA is TGTGCCAGCGGGGACAGGGGGGAGTATTTT.

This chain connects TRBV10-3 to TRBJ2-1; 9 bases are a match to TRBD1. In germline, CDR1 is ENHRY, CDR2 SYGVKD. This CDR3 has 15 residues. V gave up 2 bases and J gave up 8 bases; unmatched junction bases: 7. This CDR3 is CAISEAGTGLDEQFF. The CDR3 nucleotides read TGTGCCATCAGTGAGGCGGGGACAGGGCTCGATGAGCAGTTCTTC.

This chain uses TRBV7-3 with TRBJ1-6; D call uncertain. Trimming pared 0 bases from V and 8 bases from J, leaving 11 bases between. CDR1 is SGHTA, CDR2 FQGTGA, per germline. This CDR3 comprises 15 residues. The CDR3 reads CASSLTAADDSPLHF. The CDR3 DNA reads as TGTGCCAGCAGCTTAACGGCGGCGGATGATTCACCCCTCCACTTT.

CDR3: CASSGTRNTGELFF. For the CDR3, the DNA is TGTGCCAGCAGCGGGACTAGGAACACCGGGGAGCTGTTTTTT. The V call is TRBV3-1 (or the pseudogene TRBV3-2), the J call TRBJ2-2; 8 positions match TRBD2. This CDR3 comprises 14 residues. V lost 5 bases and J lost 1; bases outside the gene matches: 0. From germline, CDR1 is LGHDT and CDR2 YNNKEL (reference sequence).

The DNA for the CDR3 is TGTGCCAGCAGTGAAATAAGGGGGAACACCGGGGAGCTGTTTTTT. Encoded protein: CASSEIRGNTGELFF. The chain couples TRBV2 to TRBJ2-2; TRBD1 might be the D (5 bases). This CDR3 contains 15 residues. From germline, CDR1 is SNHLY and CDR2 FYNNEI. V was pared by 2 bases and J by 1 base, with 8 bases between.

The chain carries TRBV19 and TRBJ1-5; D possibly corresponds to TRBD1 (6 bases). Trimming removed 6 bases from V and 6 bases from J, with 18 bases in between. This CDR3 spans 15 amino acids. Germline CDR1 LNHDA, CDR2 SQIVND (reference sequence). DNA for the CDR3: TGTGCCAGTAGCCCGTGGAGGGGGGAGGGTCAGCCCCAGCATTTT. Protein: CASSPWRGEGQPQHF. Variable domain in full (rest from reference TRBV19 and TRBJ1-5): DGGITQSPKYLFRKEGQNVTLSCEQNLNHDAMYWYRQDPGQGLRLIYYSQIVNDFQKGDIAEGYSVSREKKESFPLTVTSAQKNPTAFYLCASSPWRGEGQPQHFGDGTRLSIL.

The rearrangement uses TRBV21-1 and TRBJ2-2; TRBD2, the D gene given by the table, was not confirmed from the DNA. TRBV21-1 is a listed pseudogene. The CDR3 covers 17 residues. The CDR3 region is CASRRTSGSQDTGELFF. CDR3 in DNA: TGTGCCAGCAGAAGGACTAGCGGGTCACAAGATACCGGGGAGCTGTTTTTT.

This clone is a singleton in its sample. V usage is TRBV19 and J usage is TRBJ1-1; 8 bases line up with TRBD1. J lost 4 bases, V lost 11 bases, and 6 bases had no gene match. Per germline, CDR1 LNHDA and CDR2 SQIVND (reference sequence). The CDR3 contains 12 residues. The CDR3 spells CAARQGPTEAFF. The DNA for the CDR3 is TGTGCCGCGAGACAGGGGCCCACTGAAGCTTTCTTT.

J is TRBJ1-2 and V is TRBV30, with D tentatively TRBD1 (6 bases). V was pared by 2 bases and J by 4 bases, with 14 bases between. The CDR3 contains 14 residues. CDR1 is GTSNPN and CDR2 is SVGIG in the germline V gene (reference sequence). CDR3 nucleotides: TGTGCCTGGAGTAGGCTGGGGGCGGTCTATGGCTACACCTTC. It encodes CAWSRLGAVYGYTF.